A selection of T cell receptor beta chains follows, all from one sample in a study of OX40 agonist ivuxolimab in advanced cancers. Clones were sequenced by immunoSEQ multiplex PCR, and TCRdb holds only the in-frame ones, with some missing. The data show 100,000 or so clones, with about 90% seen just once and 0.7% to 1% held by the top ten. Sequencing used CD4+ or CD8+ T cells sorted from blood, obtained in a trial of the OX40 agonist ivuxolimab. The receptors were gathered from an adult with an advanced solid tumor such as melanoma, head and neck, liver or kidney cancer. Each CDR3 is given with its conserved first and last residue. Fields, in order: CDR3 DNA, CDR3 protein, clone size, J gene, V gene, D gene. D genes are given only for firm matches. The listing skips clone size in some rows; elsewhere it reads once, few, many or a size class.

TGTGCCAGTAGTATAGGGTTGAGTGAAGAGACCCAGTACTTC | CASSIGLSEETQYF | . | TRBJ2-5 | TRBV19 | .
TGCGCCAGCAGCCATACCGGGGAGGGGGGTCAGCCCCAGCATTTT | CASSHTGEGGQPQHF | . | TRBJ1-5 | TRBV4-3 | .
TGTGCTAGCAGCTCAGCTGGGACTAGTATTCATGAGCAGTTCTTC | CASSSAGTSIHEQFF | . | TRBJ2-1 | TRBV7-7 | TRBD2
TGCGCCAGCAGCACCGACAGGGGGTTTGGCGAGCAGTACTTC | CASSTDRGFGEQYF | . | TRBJ2-7 | TRBV5-1 | TRBD1
TGCAGCGTTGTTACGGACAGGGGGTTTCAAGAGACCCAGTACTTC | CSVVTDRGFQETQYF | . | TRBJ2-5 | TRBV29-1 | TRBD1
TGCAGCGTGAGGCAGGGGGTCAATCAGCCCCAGCATTTT | CSVRQGVNQPQHF | . | TRBJ1-5 | TRBV29-1 | TRBD1
TGTGCCAGCACCACTAGCGCGAGCACAGATACGCAGTATTTT | CASTTSASTDTQYF | . | TRBJ2-3 | TRBV6-5 | TRBD2
TGCGCCAGCAGCCCAACGGCGTCTAGCTATGGCTACACCTTC | CASSPTASSYGYTF | . | TRBJ1-2 | TRBV5-1 | .
TGTGCCAGCAGTAATGGGACTAGCTACTACGAGCAGTACTTC | CASSNGTSYYEQYF | . | TRBJ2-7 | TRBV28 | TRBD2
TGTGCCAGCAGTGGCTCCGGGACTAGCGGGAGTTATAGCAATGAGCAGTTCTTC | CASSGSGTSGSYSNEQFF | . | TRBJ2-1 | TRBV6-1 | TRBD2
TGTGCCAGCAGGCTGAGCTCTGGGGCCAACGTCCTGACTTTC | CASRLSSGANVLTF | . | TRBJ2-6 | TRBV28 | .
TGTGCCAGCAGCTTCCAGCGGATCACCGGGGAGCTGTTTTTT | CASSFQRITGELFF | once | TRBJ2-2 | TRBV7-2 | .
TGTGCCAGCAGTTTATCGGGGGCGGGAGCTGGTTTGTACGAGCAGTACTTC | CASSLSGAGAGLYEQYF | . | TRBJ2-7 | TRBV27 | .
TGCGCCAGCAGCTCGACAGGGGCGAACACTGAAGCTTTCTTT | CASSSTGANTEAFF | . | TRBJ1-1 | TRBV5-1 | TRBD1